This passage covers 30 T cell receptor beta chains from one sample sequenced in a study of cytomegalovirus exposure and HLA in healthy donors. Amplification used 60 Vbeta primers and 13 Jbeta primers. Produced via immunoSEQ multiplex PCR; TCRdb's table is partial and in-frame only. The table has about 130,000 clones, 17% seen once. Sequenced: PBMCs. The origin of the receptors is a female donor in good health and CMV-seropositive.

J is TRBJ1-5 and V is TRBV5-6; possibly TRBD1 for D (5 bases). Germline CDR1 and CDR2: SGHDT and YYEEEE. This CDR3 comprises 15 residues. The ends were cut back, 1 base at V and 6 bases at J, with 14 bases in the middle. This chain's CDR3 is CASSLFYHQGQPQHF. CDR3 nucleotides: TGTGCCAGCAGCTTGTTTTACCATCAGGGTCAGCCCCAGCATTTT.

This clone was detected a few times. V is TRBV30 and J is TRBJ1-4; TRBD1 might be the D (5 bases). Deletions cut 4 bases from V and 7 bases from J, with 13 bases between. The CDR3 extends over 13 amino acids. Germline-derived CDR1 and CDR2 are GTSNPN and SVGIG (reference sequence). Here the CDR3 DNA reads TGTGCCTGGACCAGGGTGTTAGGTGAAAAACTGTTTTTT. Encoded protein: CAWTRVLGEKLFF.

The CDR3 coding sequence is TGTGCCACCAGGTTCGAACTAGCAGACACAGATACGCAGTATTTT. Translating gives CATRFELADTDTQYF. The chain employs TRBV15 and TRBJ2-3, with D perhaps matching TRBD2 (6 bases). Germline lookup yields CDR1 LNHNV and CDR2 YYDKDF (reference sequence). Trimming pared 6 bases from V and 2 bases from J, leaving 15 bases between. The CDR3 spans 15 residues.

The V and J genes are TRBV30 and TRBJ1-1, with no clear D. CDR1 GTSNPN and CDR2 SVGIG come from the germline V gene (reference sequence). Trimming shortened V by 7 bases and J by 8 bases, and 23 bases separated the two germline ends. The CDR3 loop spans 14 amino acids. The CDR3 loop reads CASESGILRVEAFF. CDR3 in DNA: TGTGCCTCGGAGTCGGGGATTCTACGGGTCGAAGCTTTCTTT. The entire variable domain, with the rest obtained from reference TRBV30 and TRBJ1-1, is as follows: SQTIHQWPATLVQPVGSPLSLECTVEGTSNPNLYWYRQAAGRGLQLLFYSVGIGQISSEVPQNLSASRPQDRQFILSSKKLLLSDSGFYLCASESGILRVEAFFGQGTRLTVV.

This clone was observed a handful of times. The chain joins TRBV5-1 to TRBJ2-7, with 10 bases lining up with TRBD1. Germline CDR1 SGHRS, CDR2 YFSETQ. V was pared by 7 bases and J by 4 bases, with 14 bases of the junction left unmatched. The CDR3 loop spans 16 amino acids. CDR3 sequence: CASSRTGGVVGYEQYF. For the CDR3, the DNA is TGCGCCAGCTCCCGGACAGGGGGAGTTGTGGGGTACGAGCAGTACTTC. The complete variable domain, with remaining parts taken from reference TRBV5-1 and TRBJ2-7, reads KAGVTQTPRYLIKTRGQQVTLSCSPISGHRSVSWYQQTPGQGLQFLFEYFSETQRNKGNFPGRFSGRQFSNSRSEMNVSTLELGDSALYLCASSRTGGVVGYEQYFGPGTRLTVT.

The rearrangement joins TRBV7-3 to TRBJ2-7; 7 bases are shared with TRBD1. Germline CDR1 and CDR2: SGHTA and FQGTGA. The CDR3 is 19 amino acids. The junction had 19 bases not matched to a gene; V was cut back by 5 bases and J by 0 bases. The CDR3 loop reads CASSPLGQLSYENSYEQYF. The CDR3 coding sequence is TGTGCCAGCAGCCCCTTGGGACAGCTGTCCTATGAGAACTCCTACGAGCAGTACTTC.

This clone was counted between two and nine times. The J gene is TRBJ2-5, the V gene TRBV9, with 14 bases that match TRBD2. Germline CDR1 reads SGDLS; CDR2 reads YYNGEE. The CDR3 sequence is 16 residues long. The J segment lost 4 bases and the V segment lost 0 bases, leaving 2 bases of the junction unmatched. The CDR3 DNA follows: TGTGCCAGCAGCGTAGGAGGGACTAGCGGGGGAGAGACCCAGTACTTC. Translated, it gives CASSVGGTSGGETQYF.

This CDR3 reads CASSQTGANTEAFF. The CDR3 nucleotides read TGTGCCAGCAGTCAGACAGGGGCGAACACTGAAGCTTTCTTT. This chain links TRBV27 with TRBJ1-1, with TRBD1 matching 8 bases. V gave up 5 bases and J gave up 1 base; unmatched junction bases: 3. Germline V gives CDR1 MNHEY, CDR2 SMNVEV (reference sequence). The CDR3 runs 14 residues.

This clone was detected only a few times. CDR3 coding DNA: TGTGCCAGCAGCTTAGCGGGGGACAACAGGGGAGAGGACGAGACCCAGTACTTC. It codes for CASSLAGDNRGEDETQYF. V and J are TRBV7-9 and TRBJ2-5, with TRBD1 matching over 7 bases. Germline V lookup: CDR1 SEHNR, CDR2 FQNEAQ (reference sequence). The CDR3 is 18 residues long. With V trimmed by 0 bases and J by 5 bases, 15 bases remained unmatched.

This clone occurred a few times. V and J are TRBV30 and TRBJ2-5; the match to TRBD2 covers 9 bases. This CDR3 is built from 16 residues. Per the germline V gene, CDR1 is GTSNPN and CDR2 is SVGIG (reference sequence). V lost 3 bases and J lost 5; bases outside the gene matches: 13. The CDR3 reads CAWSPGVAGVWETQYF. The CDR3 DNA sequence: TGTGCCTGGAGCCCCGGGGTAGCGGGAGTATGGGAGACCCAGTACTTC.

This clone came up a few times. The chain has TRBV5-4 and TRBJ1-2, with D maybe TRBD1 (6 bases). The germline CDR1 and CDR2 sequences are SGHNT and YYREEE (reference sequence). Trimming pared 0 bases from V and 5 bases from J, leaving 8 bases between. The CDR3 spans 13 residues. In DNA, the CDR3 is TGTGCCAGCAGCTTGGACAGGGCATATGGCTACACCTTC. Its protein is CASSLDRAYGYTF.

This clone was picked up many times. The genes are TRBV2 and TRBJ2-7; possible D gene TRBD2, 6 bases. In germline, CDR1 is SNHLY, CDR2 FYNNEI. The CDR3 sequence is 13 residues long. Trimming took 8 bases from V and 3 from J, leaving 14 bases between them. This chain's CDR3 is CASGGGTYYEQYF. In DNA, the CDR3 is TGTGCCAGCGGTGGCGGGACCTACTACGAGCAGTACTTC.

This clone was counted a few times. This rearrangement joins TRBV4-3 to TRBJ1-5, with 8 bases matching TRBD1. Trimming took 1 base from V and 4 from J; bases not matched to a gene: 3. The V gene's germline CDR1 is LGHNA and CDR2 YSLEER. The CDR3 is made up of 15 amino acids. The CDR3 region is CASSQGTGQNQPQHF. The CDR3 bases are TGCGCCAGCAGCCAAGGGACAGGGCAAAATCAGCCCCAGCATTTT.

This clone was observed a handful of times. The CDR3 region is CASSLAGSNQPQHF. The CDR3 DNA follows: TGTGCCAGCAGTTTGGCAGGAAGCAATCAGCCCCAGCATTTT. The genes are TRBV28 and TRBJ1-5; D not certain. The CDR3 loop spans 14 amino acids. Germline-derived CDR1 and CDR2 are MDHEN and SYDVKM. V lost 3 bases and J 1 base, leaving 7 bases between the germline ends.

V and J are TRBV29-1 and TRBJ2-7; no reliable D call. Germline assignment: CDR1 SQVTM and CDR2 ANQGSEA. This CDR3 contains 13 residues. Trimming took 3 bases from V and 2 from J, leaving 11 bases between them. The DNA for the CDR3 is TGCAGCGTTGACCTATACGATACCTACGAGCAGTACTTC. Translation: CSVDLYDTYEQYF.

This clone appeared a few times. The chain carries TRBV5-1 and TRBJ1-2; 8 bases map to TRBD1. V lost 0 bases to trimming and J lost 5 bases; unmatched junction nucleotides: 3. The CDR3 is 14 amino acids. In germline, CDR1 is SGHRS, CDR2 YFSETQ. The CDR3 loop reads CASSLGQGAYGYTF. The CDR3 DNA reads TGCGCCAGCAGCTTGGGCCAGGGGGCGTATGGCTACACCTTC.

The chain recombines TRBV4-3 with TRBJ1-4; 9 nucleotides agree with TRBD1. The germline V gene encodes CDR1 LGHNA and CDR2 YSLEER. V dropped 4 bases and J dropped 6; count of bases not matched to a gene: 6. The CDR3 spans 15 residues. CDR3 protein: CASSRLTGGHEKLFF. In nucleotides, the CDR3 is TGCGCCAGCAGCCGACTGACAGGGGGTCATGAAAAACTGTTTTTT.

A few counts support this clone. The chain uses TRBV7-2 and TRBJ1-3; D call uncertain. Germline lookup yields CDR1 SGHTA and CDR2 FQGNSA. The CDR3 is made up of 15 amino acids. Trimming took 5 bases from V and 2 from J, leaving 13 bases between them. The DNA for the CDR3 is TGTGCCAGCAGCCGCCTACGATTCACTGGAAACACCATATATTTT. Its protein is CASSRLRFTGNTIYF. Full variable domain (missing parts from reference TRBV7-2 and TRBJ1-3): GAGVSQSPSNKVTEKGKDVELRCDPISGHTALYWYRQSLGQGLEFLIYFQGNSAPDKSGLPSDRFSAERTGGSVSTLTIQRTQQEDSAVYLCASSRLRFTGNTIYFGEGSWLTVV.

This rearrangement joins TRBV29-1 to TRBJ2-2; TRBD1 aligns across 7 bases. With 6 bases clipped from V and 6 bases from J, the junction kept 7 bases outside the gene matches. Germline V lookup: CDR1 SQVTM, CDR2 ANQGSEA. The CDR3 extends over 13 amino acids. The chain's CDR3 is CSVRTGVAGELFF. Written as DNA, the CDR3 is TGCAGCGTCAGGACAGGAGTCGCCGGGGAGCTGTTTTTT.

The chain uses TRBV7-9 and TRBJ2-7; no definite D call. CDR3 length equals 12 residues. The V gene's germline CDR1 is SEHNR and CDR2 FQNEAQ (reference sequence). Trimming took 2 bases from V and 7 from J, leaving 9 bases between them. The CDR3 coding sequence is TGTGCCAGCAGCTTACGTCTGAGGGAGCAGTACTTC. This sequence encodes CASSLRLREQYF.

A few counts support this clone. This chain's CDR3 is CAWSVGVGGALTDTQYF. As DNA, the CDR3 is TGTGCCTGGAGTGTAGGGGTCGGTGGAGCGCTCACAGATACGCAGTATTTT. The chain has TRBV30 and TRBJ2-3; D possibly corresponds to TRBD1 (5 bases). This CDR3 comprises 17 residues. Germline CDR1 is GTSNPN and CDR2 is SVGIG (reference sequence). Trimming took 0 bases from V and 2 from J, leaving 18 bases between them.

The chain joins TRBV28 to TRBJ2-7, with TRBD2 identical over 8 bases. V was clipped by 5 bases and J by 4 bases; unmatched bases: 13. CDR1 is MDHEN and CDR2 is SYDVKM in the germline V gene. The CDR3 runs 16 residues. CDR3 DNA sequence: TGTGCCAGCAGTGAGCCCGGGACTAGTGCGAAGTACGAGCAGTACTTC. Its protein is CASSEPGTSAKYEQYF.

This chain joins TRBV9 and TRBJ2-7; 9 nucleotides line up with TRBD2. V dropped 0 bases and J dropped 6; count of bases not matched to a gene: 13. CDR1 and CDR2 (germline): SGDLS, YYNGEE. The CDR3 totals 17 residues. CDR3 sequence: CASSVVWLREGLFEQYF. In nucleotides, the CDR3 is TGTGCCAGCAGCGTAGTTTGGTTGCGGGAGGGCCTCTTCGAGCAGTACTTC. The variable domain in full, with the rest retrieved from reference TRBV9 and TRBJ2-7, is DSGVTQTPKHLITATGQRVTLRCSPRSGDLSVYWYQQSLDQGLQFLIQYYNGEERAKGNILERFSAQQFPDLHSELNLSSLELGDSALYFCASSVVWLREGLFEQYFGPGTRLTVT.

This clone was seen a few times. The chain combines TRBV7-9 with TRBJ2-3; 13 bases agree with TRBD2. CDR3 size: 17 residues. Trimming at V came to 2 bases and at J to 0 bases, leaving 2 bases not matched to a gene. Germline V gives CDR1 SEHNR, CDR2 FQNEAQ (reference sequence). The CDR3 reads CASSLSGLAGSTDTQYF. CDR3 nucleotides: TGTGCCAGCAGCTTATCGGGACTAGCGGGGAGCACAGATACGCAGTATTTT. Complete variable domain (other parts from reference TRBV7-9 and TRBJ2-3): DTGVSQNPRHKITKRGQNVTFRCDPISEHNRLYWYRQTLGQGPEFLTYFQNEAQLEKSRLLSDRFSAERPKGSFSTLEIQRTEQGDSAMYLCASSLSGLAGSTDTQYFGPGTRLTVL.

The rearrangement links TRBV2 to TRBJ2-7; 11 bases are a match to TRBD2. The CDR3 runs 17 residues. The germline gives CDR1 SNHLY, CDR2 FYNNEI. J gave up 0 bases and V 4 bases, and 8 bases lay outside the gene matches. CDR3 DNA: TGTGCCAGCAGTGTAAAACTAGCGGGGGACGGCTCCTACGAGCAGTACTTC. Amino acid sequence: CASSVKLAGDGSYEQYF.

The rearrangement links TRBV18 to TRBJ2-1, with 10 bases that match TRBD1. The germline V gene encodes CDR1 KGHSH and CDR2 LQKENI. With 6 bases clipped from V and 6 bases from J, the junction kept 5 bases outside the gene matches. There are 14 residues in the CDR3. DNA of the CDR3: TGTGCCAGCTCGCCGACAGGGGGCCGCAATGAGCAGTTCTTC. It yields the protein CASSPTGGRNEQFF.

This chain connects TRBV5-6 to TRBJ2-3; D may be TRBD2 (6 bases). From germline, CDR1 is SGHDT and CDR2 YYEEEE. The CDR3 is made up of 12 amino acids. Trimming cost V 0 bases and J 12 bases, with 11 bases left between them. In DNA, the CDR3 is TGTGCCAGCAGCTTGGATACGGGACTCCAGTATTTT. Translating gives CASSLDTGLQYF.

This clone occurred a few times. The chain joins TRBV4-3 to TRBJ1-4; a weak D match, TRBD1 (5 bases). This CDR3 spans 19 amino acids. V shed 1 base and J shed 0 bases, with 18 bases lying between them. From germline, CDR1 is LGHNA and CDR2 YSLEER. CDR3 sequence reads: CASSQGTAGVGATNEKLFF. The CDR3 nucleotides are TGCGCCAGCAGCCAAGGGACGGCAGGAGTAGGGGCAACTAATGAAAAACTGTTTTTT.

The rearrangement links TRBV7-2 to TRBJ2-7; possible D gene TRBD1, 5 bases. Germline CDR1 is SGHTA and CDR2 is FQGNSA. V dropped 1 base and J dropped 6 bases, with 13 bases sitting between them. CDR3 length: 14 amino acids. The CDR3 sequence is CASSLDYQGGEQYF. The DNA for the CDR3 is TGTGCCAGCAGCTTAGATTATCAGGGTGGCGAGCAGTACTTC.

The gene calls are TRBV27 and TRBJ1-5, with D unclear. CDR1 MNHEY and CDR2 SMNVEV come from the germline V gene (reference sequence). The CDR3 is 12 residues long. Deletions cut 5 bases from V and 4 bases from J, with 6 bases between. In DNA form, the CDR3 reads TGTGCCAGCAGTGCGGTTAATCAGCCCCAGCATTTT. Translating it yields CASSAVNQPQHF.